This entry lists 20 T cell receptor beta chains sequenced from one sample in a study of T cell responses to AZD1222 COVID-19 vaccine (dated by TCRdb to the early 2020s). Taken with the paper, the label for time point translates to: about 28 days (+/-7) after the second vaccine dose. Library preparation employed the immunoSEQ multiplex PCR assay. The clones in this table, taken by TCRdb from immuneACCESS, are in-frame only. Not every clone is retained; where verified, under half of the shortfall comes from an unresolved V gene, and the cause of the rest is unknown. In this sample the table shows 120,000 or so clones, around 89% of which occur a single time. The ten largest clonotypes hold 7.1% of the sample. This specimen consisted of peripheral blood, obtained 28 days after the second AZD1222 dose. The receptors shown here come from an adult who received the AZD1222 COVID-19 vaccine.

The V and J genes are TRBV6-4 and TRBJ2-3, with D unresolved. V shed 7 bases and J shed 4 bases, with 15 bases lying between them. The germline CDR1 and CDR2 sequences are MRHNA and SNTAGT. CDR3 length equals 14 residues. In nucleotides, the CDR3 is TGTGCCAGCATTACCCCGACACCGCCAGATACGCAGTATTTT. Its translation: CASITPTPPDTQYF.

V usage is TRBV15 and J usage is TRBJ1-2, with D unresolved. CDR3 size: 14 residues. Trimming took 4 bases from V and 1 from J, leaving 10 bases between them. Germline V CDR1 and CDR2: LNHNV, YYDKDF (reference sequence). CDR3 region: CATSMSRLNYGYTF. CDR3 nucleotide sequence: TGTGCCACCAGCATGAGCAGGCTTAACTATGGCTACACCTTC.

CDR3 region: CASRRTGQGSEQYF. DNA for the CDR3: TGTGCCAGCAGGAGGACGGGACAGGGAAGCGAGCAGTACTTC. This sequence joins TRBV7-2 and TRBJ2-7; 9 bases are a match to TRBD1. This CDR3 has 14 residues. V dropped 6 bases and J dropped 6; count of bases not matched to a gene: 9. The germline gives CDR1 SGHTA, CDR2 FQGNSA.

The chain carries TRBV6-8 and TRBJ2-2; D might be TRBD2 (6 bases). Trimming cost V 4 bases and J 4 bases, with 16 bases left between them. Germline V lookup: CDR1 MNHGY, CDR2 SAAAGT. There are 16 residues in the CDR3. CDR3 in DNA: TGTGCCAGCAGTTCAACTAGCAGGGAGCCCACCGGGGAGCTGTTTTTT. Translating it yields CASSSTSREPTGELFF.

This chain uses TRBV4-1 with TRBJ1-2; perhaps TRBD1 as D (5 bases). Trimming pared 4 bases from V and 1 base from J, leaving 16 bases between. The CDR3 length is 16 residues. Germline CDR1 MGHRA, CDR2 YSYEKL. For the CDR3, the DNA is TGCGCCAGCAGCCCGCGTGGGGGATCGGGTAACTATGGCTACACCTTC. Translating it yields CASSPRGGSGNYGYTF.

The chain links TRBV9 to TRBJ1-2, with D possibly matching TRBD1 (5 bases). CDR3 size: 14 residues. V lost 0 bases to trimming and J lost 5 bases, with 11 bases between them. Germline-derived CDR1 and CDR2 are SGDLS and YYNGEE. CDR3 region: CASSVGGEGYGYTF. DNA of the CDR3: TGTGCCAGCAGCGTAGGGGGAGAGGGGTATGGCTACACCTTC.

In its sample, this clone was seen once. The genes are TRBV27 and TRBJ2-5; D is uncertain. Germline V CDR1 and CDR2: MNHEY, SMNVEV (reference sequence). CDR3 length: 11 residues. Trimming removed 5 bases from V and 2 bases from J, with 3 bases in between. This CDR3 reads CASSPQETQYF. DNA for the CDR3: TGTGCCAGCAGTCCTCAAGAGACCCAGTACTTC.

The chain joins TRBV5-1 to TRBJ2-2; TRBD2 agrees at 10 bases. The J segment lost 7 bases and the V segment lost 5 bases, leaving 8 bases of the junction unmatched. Germline V gives CDR1 SGHRS, CDR2 YFSETQ. The CDR3 runs 15 residues. CDR3 amino acids: CASRGAGGPSGELFF. CDR3 in DNA: TGCGCCAGCAGAGGAGCGGGGGGGCCGAGCGGGGAGCTGTTTTTT.

The chain employs TRBV11-3 and TRBJ1-6; D remains unclear. CDR3 length: 17 amino acids. V was clipped by 6 bases and J by 0 bases, with 15 bases between them. From germline, CDR1 is SGHNT and CDR2 YENEEA. CDR3 DNA: TGTGCCAGCAGTACTAACAGTGGACTCTCCTATAATTCACCCCTCCACTTT. Its translation: CASSTNSGLSYNSPLHF.

The rearrangement joins TRBV19 to TRBJ2-7; 9 bases line up with TRBD2. The CDR3 sequence is 15 residues long. CDR1 and CDR2 (germline): LNHDA, SQIVND (reference sequence). V gave up 3 bases and J gave up 3 bases; unmatched junction bases: 6. The CDR3 nucleotides are TGTGCCAGTAGTATCCCGCTAGCGGGGATCTACGAGCAGTACTTC. Translating it yields CASSIPLAGIYEQYF.

V and J are TRBV19 and TRBJ2-7; TRBD1 agrees at 11 bases. Germline CDR1 LNHDA, CDR2 SQIVND (reference sequence). The V gene end was trimmed by 6 bases and the J gene end by 4 bases; junction bases not matched to a gene: 14. The CDR3 extends over 17 amino acids. In DNA form, the CDR3 reads TGTGCCAGTAGGAGCCTTGGGGGGACAGGGGGTGGTTACGAGCAGTACTTC. It is translated as CASRSLGGTGGGYEQYF.

The chain employs TRBV5-5 and TRBJ2-7; D ambiguous. CDR1 SGHKS and CDR2 YYEKEE come from the germline V gene (reference sequence). Trimming removed 0 bases from V and 2 bases from J, with 9 bases in between. The CDR3 covers 14 residues. CDR3 in amino acids: CASSLDVFTYEQYF. DNA for the CDR3: TGTGCCAGCAGCTTGGATGTATTTACCTACGAGCAGTACTTC.

This clone was recorded a few times. The genes are TRBV7-3 and TRBJ2-7; 9 bases fit TRBD1. The germline V gene has CDR1 SGHTA and CDR2 FQGTGA. V gave up 5 bases and J gave up 6 bases; unmatched junction bases: 11. This CDR3 has 15 residues. This CDR3 is CASSPTGTGTSEQYF. In nucleotides, the CDR3 is TGTGCCAGCAGCCCAACCGGGACAGGGACCTCCGAGCAGTACTTC.

To note about this clone: This same CDR3 is encoded by further DNA sequences in the sample. The chain combines TRBV5-1 with TRBJ2-7; 9 bases line up with TRBD1. There are 14 residues in the CDR3. The ends lost 0 bases at V and 2 bases at J; junction bases unmatched: 0. CDR1 and CDR2 from the germline V gene are SGHRS and YFSETQ. For the CDR3, the DNA is TGCGCCAGCAGCTTGGGGGACAGGGCCTACGAGCAGTACTTC. It translates to CASSLGDRAYEQYF.

The rearrangement joins TRBV7-3 to TRBJ2-2; 7 positions agree with TRBD2. The CDR3 totals 17 residues. V lost 4 bases and J lost 4; bases outside the gene matches: 12. Germline V gene lookup returns CDR1 SGHTA and CDR2 FQGTGA. Here the CDR3 reads CASSSHAREWGTGELFF. The CDR3 region has the DNA TGTGCCAGCAGCTCCCATGCGCGGGAGTGGGGCACCGGGGAGCTGTTTTTT. Supplemented by reference TRBV7-3 and TRBJ2-2, the full variable domain reads GAGVSQTPSNKVTEKGKYVELRCDPISGHTALYWYRQSLGQGPEFLIYFQGTGAADDSGLPNDRFFAVRPEGSVSTLKIQRTERGDSAVYLCASSSHAREWGTGELFFGEGSRLTVL.

The chain recombines TRBV9 with TRBJ2-1, with no clear D. The CDR3 spans 13 residues. Germline CDR1 SGDLS, CDR2 YYNGEE. V was trimmed by 9 bases and J by 5 bases, leaving 15 bases between them. CDR3 region: CATCLRENNEQFF. The CDR3, as DNA: TGTGCCACCTGTCTCCGAGAGAACAATGAGCAGTTCTTC.

J is TRBJ2-7 and V is TRBV4-1; TRBD1 might be the D (6 bases). The ends were cut back, 3 bases at V and 2 bases at J, with 11 bases in the middle. CDR1 MGHRA and CDR2 YSYEKL come from the germline V gene. CDR3 length: 14 amino acids. The CDR3 sequence: CASSQQWDTYEQYF. The CDR3 DNA is TGCGCCAGCAGCCAGCAGTGGGACACCTACGAGCAGTACTTC.

The CDR3 DNA reads TGTGCCAGCAGCCCGGGACTAGCGGGACAGGGTACAGATACGCAGTATTTT. Residues: CASSPGLAGQGTDTQYF. The chain uses TRBV5-8 and TRBJ2-3; 13 bases line up with TRBD2. This CDR3 has 17 amino acids. Germline lookup yields CDR1 SGHTS and CDR2 YDEGEE. The J segment lost 3 bases and the V segment lost 4 bases, leaving 8 bases of the junction unmatched.

The V and J genes are TRBV6-1 and TRBJ1-2; tentative D call: TRBD1 (5 bases). From germline, CDR1 is MNHNS and CDR2 SASEGT. This CDR3 contains 14 residues. The ends were cut back, 2 bases at V and 8 bases at J, with 15 bases in the middle. CDR3 sequence reads: CASSEIVNSGGYTF. CDR3 coding DNA: TGTGCCAGCAGTGAAATCGTTAATTCAGGGGGCTACACCTTC.

V gene TRBV12-3 or TRBV12-4 combines with J gene TRBJ1-2; no clear D gene. This CDR3 spans 12 amino acids. V lost 4 bases and J lost 2, with 5 bases in between. CDR3 in DNA: TGTGCCAGCAGTTCAGTCAACTATGGCTACACCTTC. Encoded protein: CASSSVNYGYTF.